A single sample gave rise to the 24 T cell receptor beta chains below, sequenced in a study of T cell responses to AZD1222 COVID-19 vaccine. Assay: immunoSEQ multiplex PCR; the TCRdb copy retains only in-frame clones and omits some. The sample consists of around 180,000 clones, more than 75% of them appearing once. Sequencing was performed on peripheral blood, taken 28 days after the second AZD1222 dose. Receptors were obtained from an adult who received the AZD1222 COVID-19 vaccine.

The chain carries TRBV4-1 and TRBJ2-7; 9 bases are a match to TRBD2. Germline lookup yields CDR1 MGHRA and CDR2 YSYEKL. This CDR3 region has 16 residues. V was clipped by 0 bases and J by 3 bases; unmatched bases: 6. The CDR3 DNA follows: TGCGCCAGCAGCCAAGACCCAGGACTAGCGAGCTACGAGCAGTACTTC. This gives the protein CASSQDPGLASYEQYF.

This rearrangement joins TRBV11-2 to TRBJ1-5; the match to TRBD1 covers 8 bases. The CDR3 loop spans 19 amino acids. The germline gives CDR1 SGHAT, CDR2 FQNNGV. The junction had 11 bases not matched to a gene; V was cut back by 1 base and J by 0 bases. The CDR3 DNA follows: TGTGCCAGCAGCTTAGGGGGGACAGGCTTTAGTAGTAGCAATCAGCCCCAGCATTTT. This gives the protein CASSLGGTGFSSSNQPQHF. Full variable domain (rest looked up from reference TRBV11-2 and TRBJ1-5): EAGVAQSPRYKIIEKRQSVAFWCNPISGHATLYWYQQILGQGPKLLIQFQNNGVVDDSQLPKDRFSAERLKGVDSTLKIQPAKLEDSAVYLCASSLGGTGFSSSNQPQHFGDGTRLSIL.

A note on this clone: Relative to the germline gene, one junction end is altered; a read error may explain this. The J gene is TRBJ2-2, the V gene TRBV6-5, with D perhaps matching TRBD2 (6 bases). Germline V lookup: CDR1 MNHEY, CDR2 SVGAGI. CDR3 length: 15 residues. The CDR3 protein is CASIYFGGYTGELFF. The DNA of the CDR3 is TGTGCCAGCATTTACTTTGGGGGGTACACCGGGGAGCTGTTTTTT.

The chain combines TRBV11-2 with TRBJ1-5; unclear D gene. The CDR3 is 16 amino acids. The germline CDR1 and CDR2 sequences are SGHAT and FQNNGV. V gave up 1 base and J gave up 4 bases, with 14 bases separating them. CDR3: CASSLAGSSRNQPQHF. The CDR3 DNA follows: TGTGCCAGCAGCTTAGCGGGGTCATCGAGAAATCAGCCCCAGCATTTT.

The genes are TRBV7-2 and TRBJ1-1; D is uncertain. CDR3 size: 14 residues. Trimming took off 0 bases at V and 0 bases at J, with 5 bases between the two ends. Germline V gene sequence: CDR1 SGHTA, CDR2 FQGNSA. CDR3 sequence: CASSLARVNTEAFF. CDR3 nucleotides: TGTGCCAGCAGCTTAGCGCGGGTGAACACTGAAGCTTTCTTT.

The V gene is TRBV27, the J gene TRBJ2-3, with TRBD2 identical over 9 bases. Germline V gives CDR1 MNHEY, CDR2 SMNVEV (reference sequence). Trimming removed 5 bases from V and 1 base from J; junction bases left unmatched: 1. This CDR3 contains 14 residues. CDR3 in DNA: TGTGCCAGCAGTCGGACTAGCGGCACAGATACGCAGTATTTT. Protein sequence: CASSRTSGTDTQYF.

This chain joins TRBV6-5 and TRBJ1-1; TRBD1 agrees at 7 bases. The CDR3 runs to 14 residues. In germline, CDR1 is MNHEY, CDR2 SVGAGI. V lost 6 bases to trimming and J lost 1 base; unmatched junction nucleotides: 5. The CDR3 here is CASSPGTANTEAFF. The CDR3 bases are TGTGCCAGCAGCCCCGGGACAGCGAACACTGAAGCTTTCTTT.

The V call is TRBV30, the J call TRBJ2-5; 7 bases align to TRBD2. With 4 bases clipped from V and 5 bases from J, the junction kept 4 bases outside the gene matches. This CDR3 is 12 amino acids long. Germline V CDR1 and CDR2: GTSNPN, SVGIG (reference sequence). The CDR3 DNA reads TGTGCCTGGACGAGCGGGAAGGAGACCCAGTACTTC. Its protein is CAWTSGKETQYF.

The chain carries TRBV19 and TRBJ1-1, with 7 bases lining up with TRBD1. J gave up 3 bases and V 10 bases, and 5 bases lay outside the gene matches. Germline assignment: CDR1 LNHDA and CDR2 SQIVND (reference sequence). The CDR3 is 12 residues long. In DNA form, the CDR3 reads TGTGCCACTTACGACAGGGACACTGAAGCTTTCTTT. This translates into CATYDRDTEAFF.

This clone was observed once. This chain joins TRBV4-2 and TRBJ2-2; a possible D gene is TRBD2 (6 bases). Trimming took 1 base from V and 5 from J, leaving 11 bases between them. Germline assignment: CDR1 LGHNA and CDR2 YNFKEQ. The CDR3 is 15 residues long. The chain's CDR3 is CASSQAGAGTGELFF. Here the CDR3 DNA reads TGTGCCAGCAGCCAAGCGGGTGCGGGGACCGGGGAGCTGTTTTTT.

The chain recombines TRBV4-1 with TRBJ1-6, with unresolved D. Germline V CDR1 and CDR2: MGHRA, YSYEKL. CDR3 length: 16 amino acids. The V end was cut by 4 bases, the J end by 6 bases, with 16 bases between. The CDR3: CASSPEVGVGNSPLHF. CDR3 nucleotides: TGCGCCAGCAGCCCCGAAGTGGGCGTTGGTAATTCACCCCTCCACTTT.

The chain carries TRBV28 and TRBJ1-2; D is uncertain. V lost 5 bases, J lost 8 bases, and 15 bases lay in between. CDR1 is MDHEN and CDR2 is SYDVKM in the germline V gene. This CDR3 comprises 13 residues. The CDR3 sequence is CASSHGDLWGYTF. The CDR3 nucleotides are TGTGCCAGCAGTCACGGCGATCTATGGGGCTACACCTTC.

The rearrangement joins TRBV7-9 to TRBJ2-1; TRBD2 agrees at 10 bases. J gave up 7 bases and V 4 bases, and 7 bases lay outside the gene matches. This CDR3 spans 15 amino acids. Per the germline V gene, CDR1 is SEHNR and CDR2 is FQNEAQ (reference sequence). The CDR3 protein is CASSSPGLAHNEQFF. The CDR3 DNA sequence: TGTGCCAGCAGCTCCCCGGGACTAGCGCATAATGAGCAGTTCTTC.

The chain employs TRBV6-5 and TRBJ2-7, with D perhaps matching TRBD1 or TRBD2 (5 bases each). This CDR3 is 13 amino acids long. Germline CDR1 and CDR2: MNHEY and SVGAGI. Trimming left V 4 bases short and J 3 bases short, with 10 bases between. The CDR3 sequence is CASSWGRYYEQYF. CDR3 nucleotides: TGTGCCAGCAGTTGGGGACGATACTACGAGCAGTACTTC.

CDR3 residues: CASSQDRGGSNQPQHF. The CDR3 coding sequence is TGCGCCAGCAGCCAAGATCGGGGGGGGAGCAATCAGCCCCAGCATTTT. The chain combines TRBV4-3 with TRBJ1-5, with D possibly TRBD1 on 5 matching bases. Trimming stripped 0 bases from V and 1 base from J, with 10 bases between. Germline V CDR1 and CDR2: LGHNA, YSLEER. CDR3 size: 16 residues.

V gene TRBV7-9 combines with J gene TRBJ2-7; D unresolved. Trimming took off 0 bases at V and 1 base at J, with 10 bases between the two ends. The CDR3 has 15 amino acids. CDR1 is SEHNR and CDR2 is FQNEAQ in the germline V gene (reference sequence). CDR3 amino acids: CASSLAFPRSYEQYF. CDR3 DNA sequence: TGTGCCAGCAGCTTAGCGTTCCCCAGGTCCTACGAGCAGTACTTC.

The V and J genes are TRBV5-1 and TRBJ2-7; D gene uncertain. Per germline, CDR1 SGHRS and CDR2 YFSETQ. The CDR3 loop spans 13 amino acids. V dropped 2 bases and J dropped 0 bases, with 6 bases sitting between them. The CDR3 protein is CASSFESSYEQYF. CDR3 DNA sequence: TGCGCCAGCAGCTTCGAGAGCTCCTACGAGCAGTACTTC.

This chain connects TRBV7-3 to TRBJ2-1; the D call may be TRBD1 or TRBD2 (5 bases each). CDR3 length: 15 residues. CDR1 SGHTA and CDR2 FQGTGA come from the germline V gene. Trimming left V 6 bases short and J 2 bases short, with 14 bases between. DNA for the CDR3: TGTGCCAGCAGACCTGCCGGGACCCCCTACAATGAGCAGTTCTTC. It codes for CASRPAGTPYNEQFF. The full variable domain, with the rest looked up from reference TRBV7-3 and TRBJ2-1, is GAGVSQTPSNKVTEKGKYVELRCDPISGHTALYWYRQSLGQGPEFLIYFQGTGAADDSGLPNDRFFAVRPEGSVSTLKIQRTERGDSAVYLCASRPAGTPYNEQFFGPGTRLTVL.

A word on this clone: This sample includes further DNA sequences coding for the same CDR3. This chain connects TRBV7-2 to TRBJ2-1, with 8 positions matching TRBD2. CDR3 size: 16 residues. Germline V gives CDR1 SGHTA, CDR2 FQGNSA. V lost 5 bases to trimming and J lost 0 bases; unmatched junction nucleotides: 6. As DNA, the CDR3 is TGTGCCAGCAGCCCACCGGGGGGGAGCTCCTACAATGAGCAGTTCTTC. This gives the protein CASSPPGGSSYNEQFF.

V gene TRBV6-5 combines with J gene TRBJ2-7; TRBD2 agrees at 10 bases. The CDR3 extends over 15 amino acids. Germline CDR1 and CDR2: MNHEY and SVGAGI. The V and J ends lost 6 bases and 3 bases, in that order; junction bases with no gene match: 8. CDR3 amino acids: CASRPTSGTLYEQYF. CDR3 coding DNA: TGTGCCAGCAGGCCTACTAGCGGGACTCTCTACGAGCAGTACTTC.

The sample holds a few counts of this clone. The gene calls are TRBV4-3 and TRBJ2-3; TRBD2 aligns across 7 bases. After removal of 0 bases from V and 5 bases from J, the junction contained 14 bases not matched to a gene. Germline-derived CDR1 and CDR2 are LGHNA and YSLEER. This CDR3 comprises 18 residues. The DNA of the CDR3 is TGCGCCAGCAGCCAAGATAGGCCTAGCGGTTCCTCCCAAGATACGCAGTATTTT. Residues: CASSQDRPSGSSQDTQYF.

The J gene is TRBJ1-5, the V gene TRBV18; 8 bases line up with TRBD1. V lost 3 bases and J lost 9; bases outside the gene matches: 22. CDR1 is KGHSH and CDR2 is LQKENI in the germline V gene. This CDR3 comprises 19 residues. Here the CDR3 DNA reads TGTGCCAGCTCACCCCAGGTGACAGGGGATGCCCGTGCGGTCCGGCCCCAGCATTTT. It encodes CASSPQVTGDARAVRPQHF.

The chain is built from TRBV5-1 and TRBJ2-1, with D hard to call. This CDR3 contains 15 residues. Trimming stripped 3 bases from V and 0 bases from J, with 10 bases between. Germline loops: CDR1 SGHRS, CDR2 YFSETQ. The CDR3: CASSSQESSYNEQFF. CDR3 sequence (DNA): TGCGCCAGCAGCTCTCAGGAGAGCTCCTACAATGAGCAGTTCTTC.

A single count supports this clone. V usage is TRBV28 and J usage is TRBJ1-4; 9 nucleotides match TRBD1. This CDR3 is 16 amino acids long. The germline V gene has CDR1 MDHEN and CDR2 SYDVKM. Germline trimming cut 2 bases from V and 7 bases from J; bases unmatched to any gene: 8. The CDR3: CASSLPIQGAGEKLFF. In DNA, the CDR3 is TGTGCCAGCAGTTTACCAATACAGGGGGCAGGTGAAAAACTGTTTTTT.